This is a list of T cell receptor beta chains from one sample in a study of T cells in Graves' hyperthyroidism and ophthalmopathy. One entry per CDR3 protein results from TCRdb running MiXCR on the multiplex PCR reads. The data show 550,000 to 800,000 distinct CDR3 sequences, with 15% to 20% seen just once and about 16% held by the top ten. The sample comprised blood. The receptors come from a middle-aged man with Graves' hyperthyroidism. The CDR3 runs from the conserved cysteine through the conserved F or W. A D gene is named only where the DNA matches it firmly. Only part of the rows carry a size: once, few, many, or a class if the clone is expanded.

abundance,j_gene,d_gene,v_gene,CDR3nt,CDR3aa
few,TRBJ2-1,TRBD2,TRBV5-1,TGCGCCAGCAGCTTGGGTCCCTTAGCGGGAGAGGTCGATGAGCAGTTCTTC,CASSLGPLAGEVDEQFF
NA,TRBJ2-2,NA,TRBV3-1,TGTGCCAGCAGCCTTGTCTCCTACACCGGGGAGCTGTTTTTT,CASSLVSYTGELFF
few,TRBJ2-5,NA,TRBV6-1,TGTGCCAGCATGGGGGAGGACGCGTACCAAGAGACCCAGTACTTC,CASMGEDAYQETQYF
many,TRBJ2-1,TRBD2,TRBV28,TGTGCCAGCATCAGACTAGCGGGTTACAATGAGCAGTTCTTC,CASIRLAGYNEQFF
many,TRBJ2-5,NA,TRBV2,TGTGCCAGCAGTGAAGCGCGAGAGACCCAGTACTTC,CASSEARETQYF
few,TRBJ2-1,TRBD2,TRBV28,TGTGCCAGTTCGACTAGCGGGAGGGCCGGCGGTGAGCAGTTCTTC,CASSTSGRAGGEQFF
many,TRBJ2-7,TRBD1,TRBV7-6,TGTGCCAGCAGCTTAGCCGCAGGGGGCTCCTACGAGCAGTACTTC,CASSLAAGGSYEQYF
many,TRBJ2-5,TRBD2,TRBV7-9,TGTGCCAGCAGTCAACTAGCGTCTAAAGAGACCCAGTACTTC,CASSQLASKETQYF
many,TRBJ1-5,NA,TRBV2,TGTGCCAGCAGTCCTGGTAATAGCAATCAGCCCCAGCATTTT,CASSPGNSNQPQHF
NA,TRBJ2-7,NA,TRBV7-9,TGTGCCAGCAGCTTAAGGGGGAGGGTTTCCTACGAGCAGTACTTC,CASSLRGRVSYEQYF
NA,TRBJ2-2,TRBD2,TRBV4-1,TGCGCCAGCAGCCAACGGGGGGGGAACACCGGGGAGCTGTTTTTT,CASSQRGGNTGELFF
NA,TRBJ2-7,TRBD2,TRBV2,TGTGCCAGCAGCTTTCTAGCGGGAGGGCATAACGAGCAGTACTTC,CASSFLAGGHNEQYF
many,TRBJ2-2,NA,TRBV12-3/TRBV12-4,TGTGCCAGCAGTTTACAGGAGAGCACCGGGGAGCTGTTTTTT,CASSLQESTGELFF
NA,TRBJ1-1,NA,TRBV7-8,TGTGCCAGCAGCTTAGGGACGGAGGCTAACACTGAAGCTTTCTTT,CASSLGTEANTEAFF
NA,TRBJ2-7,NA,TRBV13,TGTGCCAGCAGAGGGGGTAGCACCCACGAGCAGTACTTC,CASRGGSTHEQYF
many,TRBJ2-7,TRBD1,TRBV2,TGTGCCAGCAGAGGGGGACAGGGGAAACTGGAGCAGTACTTC,CASRGGQGKLEQYF
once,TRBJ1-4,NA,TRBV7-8,TGTGCCAGCAGTCACATCCCTGCGTATAATGAAAAACTGTTTTTT,CASSHIPAYNEKLFF
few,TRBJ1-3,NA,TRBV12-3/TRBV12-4,TGTGCCAGCAGCCTGGGTAGAACTGGAAACACCATATATTTT,CASSLGRTGNTIYF
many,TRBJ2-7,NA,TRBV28,TGTGCCAGCAGTTCCAGGATAAGGGGCGGTGTCTACGAGCAGTACTTC,CASSSRIRGGVYEQYF
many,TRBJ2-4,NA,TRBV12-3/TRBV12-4,TGTGCCAGCAGTTTAACTGGAGCCTCGATTGATCAGTACTTC,CASSLTGASIDQYF
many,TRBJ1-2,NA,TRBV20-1,TGCAGTGCTAGAGGGACCGATTCTGTTGGCTACACCTTC,CSARGTDSVGYTF
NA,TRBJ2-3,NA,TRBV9,TGTGCCAGCAGCGAGAGGGCTAGCGAGACTCCGGAGACGCAGTATTTT,CASSERASETPETQYF
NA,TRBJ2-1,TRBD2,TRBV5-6,TGTGCCAGCAGCACCTCTCGACTAGCGGACGCCTACAATGAGCAGTTCTTC,CASSTSRLADAYNEQFF
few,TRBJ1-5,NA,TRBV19,TGTGCCAGTAGTATTAACAGGGATCAGCCCCAGCATTTT,CASSINRDQPQHF
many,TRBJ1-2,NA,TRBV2,TGTGCCAGCAGTGAAGAGACAGCGAACTATGGCTACACCTTC,CASSEETANYGYTF
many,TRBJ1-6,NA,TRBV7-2,TGTGCCAGCAGCTTAGTTGGTTACAGCTCCTATAATTCACCCCTCCACTTT,CASSLVGYSSYNSPLHF
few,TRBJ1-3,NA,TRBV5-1,TGCGCCAGCAGTACAGATTTCTCTGGAAACACCATATATTTT,CASSTDFSGNTIYF
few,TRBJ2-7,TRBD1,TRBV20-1,TGCAGTGCCGAAAAACGGTTAACAGGGGGCGAGCAGTACTTC,CSAEKRLTGGEQYF
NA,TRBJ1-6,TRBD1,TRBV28,TGTGCCAGCAGTCCATCCACAGGGGCGGGTGATTCACCCCTCCACTTT,CASSPSTGAGDSPLHF
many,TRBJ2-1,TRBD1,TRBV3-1,TGTGCCAGCAGGGCCGGGGACAGGGGGATCAATGAGCAGTTCTTC,CASRAGDRGINEQFF
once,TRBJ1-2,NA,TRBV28,TGTGCCAGCTCACAAGGGACTTCTCCCTACTATGGCTACACCTTC,CASSQGTSPYYGYTF
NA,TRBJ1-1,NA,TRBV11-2,TGTGCCAGCAGCTTTGGGAGGGCGCTTGGTGAAGCTTTCTTT,CASSFGRALGEAFF